This TCR beta chain is drawn from a study of breast tumors, draining lymph nodes, adjacent tissues. Using its own MiXCR run on the multiplex PCR reads, TCRdb lists one record per CDR3 protein. The sample shows approximately 230,000 distinct CDR3 sequences, less than 35% of them seen only once. Study-level results: Compared with lymph nodes, tumors were less diverse; compared with nontumor tissue, more. Luminal-like breast cancer showed significantly higher tumor–nontumor repertoire similarity than basal-like.

V was pared by 5 bases and J by 9 bases, with 3 bases of the junction left unmatched. The CDR3 has 13 residues. Per germline, CDR1 SGHAT and CDR2 FQNNGV. As to this clonotype: The antigen is undetermined.

Breast cancer patients provided tissue from their axillary draining lymph nodes. The source material was axillary lymph node tissue. This sequence originates from a female donor with breast cancer. Some clones in this sample may be carry-over from other donors' samples. The rearrangement joins TRBV11-2 to TRBJ2-6, with 8 nucleotides matching TRBD2. CDR3: CASSPSGFNVLTF. The CDR3 nucleotides are TGTGCCAGCAGCCCTAGCGGGTTCAACGTCCTGACTTTC.